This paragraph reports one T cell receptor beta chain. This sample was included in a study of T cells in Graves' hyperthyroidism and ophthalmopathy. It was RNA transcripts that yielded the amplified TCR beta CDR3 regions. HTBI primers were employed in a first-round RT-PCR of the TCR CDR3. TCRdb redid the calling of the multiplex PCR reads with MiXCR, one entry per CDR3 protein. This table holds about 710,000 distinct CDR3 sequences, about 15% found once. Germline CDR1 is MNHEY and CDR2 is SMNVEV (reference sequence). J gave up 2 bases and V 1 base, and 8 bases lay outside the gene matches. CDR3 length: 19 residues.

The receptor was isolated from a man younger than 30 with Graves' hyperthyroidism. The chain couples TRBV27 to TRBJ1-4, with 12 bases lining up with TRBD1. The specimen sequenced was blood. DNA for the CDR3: TGTGCCAGCAGTTTATTTGGGACAGGGGGCAGTTCTACTAATGAAAAACTGTTTTTT. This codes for CASSLFGTGGSSTNEKLFF.